This T cell receptor (beta chain) was sequenced for a study of molecular identifiers for immune sequencing clone quantification (dated by TCRdb to the late 2010s). Broadly, across the study: For a replicate experiment, RNA from around 20,000 or 100,000 naive CD8 T cells was divided into five aliquots, of which four were sequenced. The study was a methods study using CD8 T cells to benchmark molecular-identifier clustering-based TCR repertoire sequencing (MIDCIRS) and TCR RNA copy counting.

Libraries were constructed by PCR. The sequencer listed for this sample is Illumina HiSeq 4000. Bulk TCR libraries were made following a previously described method, with the TCR primers given in Table S5. Total RNA was purified with the Qiagen AllPrep DNA/RNA kit. Before analysis, reads from multiple sequencing runs of one library were combined. In the original analysis: Reads were retained only if the reads had an exact TCR constant sequence, and the retained reads were trimmed to 150 nt and grouped according to their 12-nt molecular barcodes. Within each barcode group, reads were sub-clustered at a 15% Levenshtein threshold, and quality-weighted consensus sequences were built per RNA molecule. Non-functional sequences were discarded, and so were lower-count sequences lying one edit away from another sequence. On the basis of fitting two negative binomial distributions, barcode sub-clusters with fewer than 20% of the maximum read count were discarded. In-frame beta chains were kept once TCRdb had trimmed the public reads at Q25 with fastp and called clones with MiXCR. CDR3 protein duplicates are merged, each entry listing the most common genes and DNA. The V and J calls were not made by the authors but by TCRdb's processing. In all, the sample holds about 320,000 distinct CDR3 sequences, and about a fifth of those were seen once. The top ten clones comprise approximately 0.85% of the sample.

This clonotype was seen ten or more times. It has no known antigen specificity. Within one base of it there is no much larger clone, and no base qualities were kept. V loses 5 bases of germline sequence and J loses 2 bases, and the interval between the two ends is 9 bases. CDR1 GTSNPN and CDR2 SVGIG were looked up in the germline V gene (reference sequence). From its cysteine to its phenylalanine, the CDR3 spans 12 amino acids. The entry retains the CDR3 DNA only, 36 bases that are in frame from base 1. Results and caveats for the whole study, not just this receptor: When barcode sub-clustering was left out, chimeric consensus sequences inflated TCR diversity, with chimeras reaching as high as 47%. The sizes of highly expanded clones could end up underestimated when identical TCR molecules share a barcode. Spiked-in Jurkat TCR RNA equal to a single cell's worth was reported to be detectable even within one million naive CD8 T cells. Around 2.9 recovered TCR RNA copies per cell were obtained by modeling, versus roughly 10 by digital PCR, implying a capture efficiency of 25% to 30%. In CMV-specific effector cells, clones with more than 20 RNA copies accounted for over 97% of molecules, whereas in naive cells such clones accounted for under 1%. Naive libraries contained spiked-in Jurkat TCR RNA (around ten copies' worth), which is not part of the donor repertoire.

Libraries of naive CD8 T cells were generated from about 21,000 to 970,000 sorted cells, with 10%, 30% or 50% of the purified RNA used. Naive CD8 T cells, defined as CD8+CD4-CCR7+CD45RA+, were FACS-sorted into RLT Plus buffer on a BD FACSAria II. To test detection sensitivity, Jurkat RNA equal to around 10 TCR copies was added to samples of roughly 17,000-1,100,000 naive CD8 T cells. CD8 T cells were enriched with RosetteSep CD8+ T Cell Enrichment Cocktail and Ficoll-Paque, followed by ACK red cell lysis. The sequenced sample consisted of naive CD8+ T cells from blood, with Jurkat cell RNA spiked in. This sample's cell subset or site label indicates: FACS-sorted CD8+CD4-CCR7+CD45RA+ naive T cells. Recombination joined TRBV30 with TRBJ1-1; possibly the D gene is TRBD1, per 5 matching bases. The receptor's source is a human donor in good health. Some libraries in this study had Jurkat cell RNA spiked in. In nucleotides, the sequence is TGTGCCTGGGGACACTCAAACACTGAAGCTTTCTTT. Its translation reads: CAWGHSNTEAFF.